Each of the 19 T cell receptor beta chains below was sequenced from the same sample in a study of tumor-infiltrating lymphocytes in primary liver carcinoma. Scientists recovered RNA and DNA together from roughly 20-30 mg of unsorted bulk tissue. Total RNA (approximately 500 ng) served as template for TCR beta cDNA synthesis primed by a constant-region primer. For TCR beta, libraries were produced by three nested multiplex PCR rounds using slightly modified ARM-PCR. Each of the first two PCR rounds ran 9 to 11 cycles with TRBV1-TRBV30 forward and C-beta reverse primers. Via MiXCR, TCRdb re-called the multiplex PCR reads, giving one row per CDR3 protein. The sample consists of around 29,000 distinct CDR3 sequences, about 79% of them appearing once. The sequenced material came from liver tumor tissue from sampling region 5. The subset is: tumor region T5, tumor centre. These receptors all come from a man between 35 and 55 years old with primary liver carcinoma and hepatitis B virus infection.

About this clonotype: At one end the junction does not follow the germline gene, possibly because of a read error. CDR3 region: CASSMTSLEQFF. The CDR3 coding sequence is TGTGCCAGCAGCATGACTAGCCTGGAGCAGTTCTTT. The chain recombines TRBV7-8 with TRBJ2-1; TRBD2 matches at 7 bases. Germline V gives CDR1 SGHVS, CDR2 FQNEAQ. CDR3 size: 12 residues.

This clonotype has more than one count but fewer than ten. This may be a read error, as it is one base from a much larger clone. The V gene is TRBV6-2 or TRBV6-3, the J gene TRBJ2-7; D is possibly TRBD1 (5 bases). Germline loops: CDR1 MNHEY, CDR2 SVGEGT. The CDR3 extends over 11 amino acids. CDR3 in DNA: TGTACCAGCAGGGCTATCTGCGAGCAGTACTTC. Its protein product is CTSRAICEQYF.

As to this clonotype: The junction shows a germline mismatch at one end, possibly a read error. The chain has TRBV11-2 and TRBJ1-4; TRBD1 might be the D (6 bases). Germline CDR1 and CDR2: SGHAT and FQNNGV. The CDR3 covers 16 residues. CDR3 coding DNA: TGTGTCAGGAGCAAGACTCCAGGAGGGACAAATGAAAGACTGTTCTTT. It specifies CVRSKTPGGTNERLFF.

As to this clonotype: The germline gene is not matched at one end of the junction; a read error may be the cause. The chain combines TRBV4-1 with TRBJ1-2, with D perhaps matching TRBD1 (6 bases). The V gene's germline CDR1 is MGHRA and CDR2 YSYEKL. This CDR3 region has 14 residues. CDR3 region: CVSSQGDKNYSYTF. The CDR3 nucleotides are TGCGTCAGCAGCCAAGGGGACAAGAACTATAGCTACACCTTC.

Comments on this clonotype: Sequence at one end of the junction differs from germline and may be a read error. The chain uses TRBV4-2 and TRBJ2-7; 15 bases fit TRBD2. This CDR3 spans 18 amino acids. Looked up from germline, CDR1 is LGHNA and CDR2 is YNFKEQ. DNA for the CDR3: TGTGCTAGCAGCCAAGAGGGACTAGCGGGGGGCCTTACCTACGAGCAGTACTTC. Its protein is CASSQEGLAGGLTYEQYF.

As regards this clonotype: Mismatch with germline at one junction end may stem from a read error. The genes are TRBV12-3 or TRBV12-4 and TRBJ2-1; perhaps TRBD1 as D (5 bases). The CDR3 consists of 12 residues. DNA for the CDR3: TGTGCCAGCAGTTTTCGCGGACATATGCAGTTGTTC. It codes for CASSFRGHMQLF.

A single count supports this clonotype. Its ends do not fully match the called genes, so a read error is possible. The chain uses TRBV4-3 and TRBJ1-4; D remains unclear. Germline CDR1 and CDR2: LGHNA and YSLEER. This CDR3 contains 17 residues. CDR3 DNA sequence: TGCGCCAGCAGCCAAGATGTCCTTGAGCGGCCTAATGAAAAACAGTTTTTT. This codes for CASSQDVLERPNEKQFF.

Concerning this clonotype itself: The junction shows a germline mismatch at one end, possibly a read error. The chain employs TRBV4-3 and TRBJ2-7, with a possible D match to TRBD2 (6 bases). The CDR3 loop spans 15 amino acids. Germline V gene lookup returns CDR1 LGHNA and CDR2 YSLEER. CDR3 nucleotides: TGTGCCAGCAGCCAAGATCGGGAGACTCGTTACGAGCAGTACTTC. Its protein is CASSQDRETRYEQYF.

About this clonotype: Mismatch with germline at one junction end may stem from a read error. The gene calls are TRBV4-1 and TRBJ2-5; no clear D gene. Germline V lookup: CDR1 MGHRA, CDR2 YSYEKL. The CDR3 runs to 17 residues. CDR3 protein: CVSSQDPSAGQGETQYF. CDR3 sequence (DNA): TGCGTCAGCAGCCAAGATCCTAGTGCAGGTCAAGGGGAGACCCAGTACTTC.

Note on this clonotype: At one end, the junction sequence differs from germline, possibly due to a read error. This chain uses TRBV11-2 with TRBJ2-7; 7 bases are a match to TRBD1. This CDR3 has 16 amino acids. The germline CDR1 and CDR2 sequences are SGHAT and FQNNGV. The CDR3 reads CAGSVDLGTEIYEQYF. The DNA of the CDR3 is TGTGCCGGCAGCGTAGATCTGGGGACAGAAATCTACGAGCAATACTTC.

This clonotype was counted at least ten times. The J gene is TRBJ2-5, the V gene TRBV7-9, with a weak D call TRBD2 (5 bases). Germline-derived CDR1 and CDR2 are SEHNR and FQNEAQ (reference sequence). V shed 3 bases and J shed 5 bases, with 13 bases lying between them. CDR3 length: 14 amino acids. CDR3 loop: CASSFEMRVETQYF. CDR3 sequence (DNA): TGTGCCAGCAGCTTCGAAATGCGGGTGGAGACCCAGTACTTC.

A note on this clonotype: The missing conserved phenylalanine or tryptophan at the end of this CDR3 makes a read error likely. V gene TRBV20-1 combines with J gene TRBJ2-4; TRBD2 might be the D (5 bases). From germline, CDR1 is DFQATT and CDR2 SNEGSKA (reference sequence). The V end lost 3 bases, the J end lost 0 bases, and 15 bases lay between the germline ends. The CDR3 is 16 amino acids. The chain's CDR3 is CSASVGAEGAKNIQYL. The CDR3, as DNA: TGCAGTGCTAGTGTTGGAGCCGAGGGAGCCAAAAACATTCAGTACCTC.

Points on this clonotype: A junction boundary mismatches the germline segment, possibly from a read error. V and J are TRBV4-1 and TRBJ1-2; D perhaps matches TRBD1 (5 bases). The CDR3 spans 14 residues. From germline, CDR1 is MGHRA and CDR2 YSYEKL. CDR3 nucleotide sequence: TGCGCCAGCAGCCAAGAGTACAGGAACTATGGCTACGCCTTC. Translating it yields CASSQEYRNYGYAF.

This chain connects TRBV11-2 to TRBJ1-6, with 7 nucleotides matching TRBD1. The V gene's germline CDR1 is SGHAT and CDR2 FQNNGV. CDR3 size: 14 residues. V lost 5 bases to trimming and J lost 7 bases; unmatched junction nucleotides: 5. CDR3 DNA sequence: TGTGCCAGCAGCCTACAGGGGTCGAATTCACCCCTCCACTTT. Its translation: CASSLQGSNSPLHF.

This clonotype was seen more than once but under ten times. A read error is possible here, since a much larger clone lies one base away. This chain connects TRBV28 to TRBJ2-1; D is unresolved. This CDR3 region has 15 residues. The V end was cut by 2 bases, the J end by 0 bases, with 8 bases between. Per germline, CDR1 MDHEN and CDR2 SYDVKM. The CDR3 is CASSLELGSYNEQFF. The CDR3 DNA is TGTGCCAGCAGTTTAGAGCTGGGCTCCTACAATGAGCAGTTCTTC.

Concerning this clonotype: At one of its ends the junction is not consistent with the germline gene, which may arise from a read error. The V and J genes are TRBV7-9 and TRBJ1-2; D ambiguous. This CDR3 has 16 amino acids. Germline CDR1 is SEHNR and CDR2 is FQNEAQ (reference sequence). CDR3 amino acids: CSSSPEGRLSRNGYTF. Written as DNA, the CDR3 is TGTTCCAGCAGCCCCGAGGGCAGGCTGTCCCGGAATGGCTACACCTTC.

This clonotype was observed many times. The chain joins TRBV6-5 to TRBJ2-4; 10 bases line up with TRBD2. Looked up from germline, CDR1 is MNHEY and CDR2 is SVGAGI. The length of the CDR3 is 21 residues. V was clipped by 6 bases and J by 0 bases; unmatched bases: 20. The CDR3 DNA is TGTGCCAGCAGCAGGACAGGGTCCCACGTAGCGGGAGGTACAGCCAAAAACATTCAGTACTTC. It specifies CASSRTGSHVAGGTAKNIQYF.

The V call is TRBV18, the J call TRBJ1-1, with D possibly being TRBD1 (6 bases). This CDR3 has 16 amino acids. Trimming took off 0 bases at V and 1 base at J, with 12 bases between the two ends. Looked up from germline, CDR1 is KGHSH and CDR2 is LQKENI. CDR3 bases: TGTGCCAGCTCACCACCATCCAGGGGATCGAACACTGAAGCTTTCTTT. Amino acids: CASSPPSRGSNTEAFF.

Points on this clonotype: One end of the junction fails to match germline, which may point to a read error. This rearrangement joins TRBV6-5 to TRBJ1-5, with 8 bases lining up with TRBD1. This CDR3 contains 15 residues. Germline values: CDR1 MNHEY, CDR2 SVGAGI. The CDR3 DNA sequence: TGTGCCAGTAGGTCCCGGGACAGGCTAAATCAGTCCCAGCATTTT. Translated, it gives CASRSRDRLNQSQHF.